The entry below describes one T cell receptor (beta chain). Its antigen target is currently unknown. No base-level quality is on record; no much larger clone is a single base apart. Donors formed part of the validation cohort, which comprised over a hundred subjects and was distinct from the first cohort of some 700 subjects. This entry belongs to a study of cytomegalovirus exposure and HLA in healthy donors (dated by TCRdb to about 2017). At the level of the whole study: According to a later analysis, one platform produced both the 110 or so validation repertoires and the 666 repertoires of the first cohort. The study aimed to test whether cataloging public T cell receptors could reveal signatures of past pathogen exposure. In addition to the first cohort of roughly 670 subjects, a separate validation cohort of under 150 different subjects was used. To predict cytomegalovirus infection status, the study brought together high-throughput TCR immunosequencing, statistical association of individual TCRs with disease status, and machine learning. On the study overall, not on this receptor specifically: A total of fewer than 200 TCR beta chains were listed by the study as associated with cytomegalovirus. Most TCR sequences were seen in very few donors, while some public TCRs were found in many individuals. A few of the identified cytomegalovirus-associated TCR beta chains were confirmed in vitro to be specific for cytomegalovirus antigens. Subsequent analysis determined that TCRs grouped into clusters in the first cohort also showed a tendency toward co-occurrence across the approximately 120 validation repertoires, and roughly 95% of cluster scores exceeded 0. The classifier was reported to diagnose cytomegalovirus status with high specificity and sensitivity in both the original and validation cohorts. A later analysis lacked HLA typing for the validation cohort, so it scored co-occurrence in that cohort across all 110 or so repertoires. It was suggested by the authors that the approach could potentially be generalized to other disease states and immunological phenotypes.

CDR1 and CDR2 were assigned from the germline V gene (reference sequence) as MNHEY and SMNVEV. The CDR3 goes from the cysteine to the phenylalanine over 16 residues. Kept here is only the CDR3 DNA, which spans 48 bases and is read in frame from base 1. V lost 3 bases and J lost 6 bases, and the count of bases not matched to a germline gene is 11. Library creation used the immunoSEQ multiplex PCR assay. The authors' analysis ran thus. To diagnose cytomegalovirus status from the catalog of TCR beta chain sequences, a statistical classification framework was built. TCRdb took over this immuneACCESS table, retaining in-frame rearrangements with V and J assigned. Such tables are incomplete; in checked studies, under half of the missing clones stem from an unresolved V gene, and the remainder is unexplained. The D gene and trimming were derived from the DNA, and the V and J assignments and clone size from that table. Counted in this sample were over 110,000 clones; about 90% of them appeared once. Clones ranked in the top ten supply under 3% of the sample.

Recombination joined TRBV27 with TRBJ1-1, with 9 middle bases fitting TRBD1. This clonotype was obtained from a man between 18 and 29 years old in good health and CMV-seronegative. The material sequenced was PBMCs. The CDR3 reads as follows: CASSFRTGQGRSEAFF. The nucleotide sequence is given as TGTGCCAGCAGTTTCCGCACCGGACAGGGGAGGTCTGAAGCTTTCTTT.